These 9 T cell receptor beta chains were sequenced from one sample in a study of human T cells and chemical hapten exposure. Time point indicated: pre-sensitization, week 0. Regarding treatment: therapeutic diphenylcyclopropenone sensitization with weekly scalp DPC. Using its own MiXCR run on the RACE reads, TCRdb lists one record per CDR3 protein. The sample holds tens of thousands of distinct CDR3 sequences, roughly 7.2% seen once. The sample in question was whole blood, obtained in connection with sensitization to the hapten diphenylcyclopropenone (DPC). The receptors were gathered from a woman aged 45-60 years with alopecia areata. Some clones in this sample may be carry-over from other donors' samples.

In this sample, this clonotype turned up many times. The chain links TRBV30 to TRBJ2-7; 7 bases fit TRBD1. The CDR3 runs 13 residues. V trimming: 1 base; J trimming: 2 bases; junction bases outside the gene matches: 2. Germline assignment: CDR1 GTSNPN and CDR2 SVGIG (reference sequence). The CDR3 coding sequence is TGTGCCTGGAGTGCCCAGGGGGCCTACGAGCAGTACTTC. Translated, it gives CAWSAQGAYEQYF.

This clonotype was observed a handful of times. J is TRBJ2-4 and V is TRBV3-1, with TRBD1 identical over 8 bases. The CDR3 has 19 residues. With V trimmed by 4 bases and J by 6 bases, 20 bases remained unmatched. Germline V gene lookup returns CDR1 LGHDT and CDR2 YNNKEL (reference sequence). For the CDR3, the DNA is TGTGCCAGCAGCCCGCAAACCCCATTAGGACAGGGCGCTAGAAACATTCAGTACTTC. It encodes CASSPQTPLGQGARNIQYF.

This clonotype was seen at least ten times. One end of the junction is discordant with germline, which a read error may explain. The rearrangement uses TRBV7-7 and TRBJ1-1, with D uncertain. Looked up from germline, CDR1 is SSHAT and CDR2 is FNYEAQ (reference sequence). The CDR3 is 13 amino acids. The CDR3 loop is CASSLRQNTEAFF. The CDR3, as DNA: TGTGCTAGCAGCTTAAGGCAGAACACTGAAGCTTTCTTT.

The V call is TRBV6-5, the J call TRBJ2-2; possible D gene TRBD2, 5 bases. The CDR3 totals 15 residues. Germline V gives CDR1 MNHEY, CDR2 SVGAGI. With 0 bases removed from V and 12 bases from J, the gap between germline ends came to 17 bases. The CDR3 region is CASSYSDSGKGKLFF. CDR3 coding DNA: TGTGCCAGCAGTTACTCGGATTCCGGGAAAGGGAAGCTGTTTTTT.

The table lists this clonotype with many counts. This chain links TRBV11-3 with TRBJ2-1; weak D call: TRBD2 (7 bases). The CDR3 is 15 residues long. Trimming pared 5 bases from V and 8 bases from J, leaving 19 bases between. Germline values: CDR1 SGHNT, CDR2 YENEEA. This CDR3 is CASSPEGGRGDEQFF. The CDR3 DNA sequence: TGTGCCAGCAGCCCCGAGGGAGGGAGGGGGGATGAGCAGTTCTTC.

The CDR3: CASSPPAETQYF. CDR3 sequence (DNA): TGTGCCAGCAGCCCACCGGCGGAGACCCAGTACTTC. The chain joins TRBV7-2 to TRBJ2-5; D unclear. Trimming pared 5 bases from V and 5 bases from J, leaving 9 bases between. The length of the CDR3 is 12 residues. The germline gives CDR1 SGHTA, CDR2 FQGNSA.

The CDR3 protein is CASRGTSGIQIHNEQFF. DNA of the CDR3: TGTGCCAGCAGAGGGACTAGCGGGATTCAAATCCACAATGAGCAGTTCTTC. This chain uses TRBV6-1 with TRBJ2-1; 13 bases align to TRBD2. The V gene's germline CDR1 is MNHNS and CDR2 SASEGT. After removal of 6 bases from V and 5 bases from J, the junction contained 10 bases not matched to a gene. This CDR3 spans 17 amino acids.

In its sample, this clonotype was seen many times. J is TRBJ2-7 and V is TRBV2; TRBD1 agrees at 7 bases. This CDR3 region has 14 residues. V shed 5 bases and J 3 bases; nucleotides not matched to a gene: 7. CDR1 is SNHLY, CDR2 FYNNEI, per germline. In DNA form, the CDR3 reads TGTGCCAGCAGTCGAGGGGGCGCGGACTACGAGCAGTACTTC. The encoded protein is CASSRGGADYEQYF.

This clonotype appeared many times. The chain couples TRBV6-5 to TRBJ2-1; a weak D match, TRBD2 (6 bases). V lost 4 bases and J 3 bases, leaving 16 bases between the germline ends. This CDR3 contains 16 residues. In germline, CDR1 is MNHEY, CDR2 SVGAGI. The CDR3 bases are TGTGCCAGCAGTTCTCGTAGCGGTGGGGGCTACAATGAGCAGTTCTTC. As protein: CASSSRSGGGYNEQFF.